Below, 26 T cell receptor beta chains from the same sample are listed, as sequenced in a study of OX40 agonist ivuxolimab in advanced cancers. Libraries were prepared by immunoSEQ multiplex PCR; TCRdb keeps only in-frame clonotypes and omits some of them. Here the sample spans 25,000 to 30,000 clones, more than 75% being singletons. The sequenced sample was CD4+ or CD8+ T cells sorted from blood, obtained in a trial of the OX40 agonist ivuxolimab. The receptors shown here come from an adult with an advanced solid tumor such as melanoma, head and neck, liver or kidney cancer.

The CDR3 loop is CASSEWRISGSSYNEQFF. The DNA for the CDR3 is TGTGCCAGCAGTGAATGGAGGATAAGCGGAAGCTCCTACAATGAGCAGTTCTTC. The chain joins TRBV2 to TRBJ2-1; a weak D match, TRBD2 (5 bases). The germline V gene encodes CDR1 SNHLY and CDR2 FYNNEI. The ends were cut back, 2 bases at V and 0 bases at J, with 17 bases in the middle. The CDR3 sequence is 18 residues long.

The V and J genes are TRBV6-6 and TRBJ2-5; no definite D call. The germline CDR1 and CDR2 sequences are MNHNY and SVGAGI (reference sequence). CDR3 size: 13 residues. The germline V and J ends were trimmed by 4 bases and 2 bases, with 8 bases remaining between them. For the CDR3, the DNA is TGTGCCAGCAGTTGGGTAGAACAAGAGACCCAGTACTTC. It yields the protein CASSWVEQETQYF.

This chain links TRBV10-3 with TRBJ2-3; 7 bases align to TRBD1. CDR3 size: 18 residues. V shed 3 bases, J shed 0 bases, and the junction held 12 bases outside the gene matches. Looked up from germline, CDR1 is ENHRY and CDR2 is SYGVKD. CDR3 sequence reads: CAISETQQGHKSTDTQYF. Written as DNA, the CDR3 is TGTGCCATCAGTGAAACCCAACAGGGGCACAAAAGCACAGATACGCAGTATTTT.

This clone was found once. This chain links TRBV19 with TRBJ2-1; D uncertain. With 5 bases removed from V and 0 bases from J, the gap between germline ends came to 11 bases. CDR3 length: 15 amino acids. Germline V lookup: CDR1 LNHDA, CDR2 SQIVND (reference sequence). As DNA, the CDR3 is TGTGCCAGTAGTCCCCAAACCCTCTCCTACAATGAGCAGTTCTTC. Amino acids: CASSPQTLSYNEQFF. The entire variable domain, with the rest obtained from reference TRBV19 and TRBJ2-1, is as follows: DGGITQSPKYLFRKEGQNVTLSCEQNLNHDAMYWYRQDPGQGLRLIYYSQIVNDFQKGDIAEGYSVSREKKESFPLTVTSAQKNPTAFYLCASSPQTLSYNEQFFGPGTRLTVL.

The chain links TRBV2 to TRBJ2-7; 10 bases are a match to TRBD2. The trim removed 0 bases at V and 3 bases at J, leaving 2 bases unmatched. The CDR3 contains 15 residues. Germline assignment: CDR1 SNHLY and CDR2 FYNNEI. CDR3 amino acids: CASSEAPSGSYEQYF. CDR3 DNA sequence: TGTGCCAGCAGTGAAGCGCCTAGCGGGAGCTACGAGCAGTACTTC.

The chain employs TRBV19 and TRBJ2-1; TRBD2 matches 10 bases. The V gene's germline CDR1 is LNHDA and CDR2 SQIVND (reference sequence). CDR3 length: 14 amino acids. V shed 7 bases and J 5 bases; nucleotides not matched to a gene: 5. CDR3 amino acids: CASTGLAGDNEQFF. CDR3 nucleotide sequence: TGTGCCAGTACCGGGCTAGCGGGAGACAATGAGCAGTTCTTC.

The chain couples TRBV9 to TRBJ2-6, with unresolved D. This CDR3 is built from 15 residues. The germline CDR1 and CDR2 sequences are SGDLS and YYNGEE. Trimming left V 3 bases short and J 0 bases short, with 7 bases between. CDR3 residues: CASSGWGSGANVLTF. In nucleotides, the CDR3 is TGTGCCAGCAGCGGGTGGGGCTCTGGGGCCAACGTCCTGACTTTC.

The rearrangement joins TRBV7-8 to TRBJ2-3, with D perhaps given as TRBD1 or TRBD2 (6 bases each). The CDR3 length is 17 residues. Germline-derived CDR1 and CDR2 are SGHVS and FQNEAQ. Trimming took off 3 bases at V and 0 bases at J, with 16 bases between the two ends. CDR3 nucleotides: TGTGCCAGCAGCTTTTCCGTTCGGGGGCCTAGCACAGATACGCAGTATTTT. This encodes CASSFSVRGPSTDTQYF.

The chain is built from TRBV5-6 and TRBJ2-7; the match to TRBD1 covers 7 bases. Losses at the gene ends were 3 bases for V and 4 bases for J; bases not matched to a gene: 1. The germline V gene encodes CDR1 SGHDT and CDR2 YYEEEE. The CDR3 length is 12 residues. Written as DNA, the CDR3 is TGTGCCAGCAGCTCACAGGGGTACGAGCAGTACTTC. This translates into CASSSQGYEQYF.

The chain has TRBV28 and TRBJ2-7; 10 nucleotides line up with TRBD1. The CDR3 covers 16 residues. Per the germline V gene, CDR1 is MDHEN and CDR2 is SYDVKM. After removal of 2 bases from V and 3 bases from J, the junction contained 7 bases not matched to a gene. The CDR3 nucleotides read TGTGCCAGCAGTTTAGGGACCGGGACAGGGGTCTACGAGCAGTACTTC. Its translation is CASSLGTGTGVYEQYF.

In DNA form, the CDR3 reads TGTGCCAGCAGCTGGGACGGGATTCTCTCTGGGGCCAACGTCCTGACTTTC. This encodes CASSWDGILSGANVLTF. The chain employs TRBV7-9 and TRBJ2-6; D may match TRBD1 or TRBD2 (5 bases each). This CDR3 spans 17 amino acids. Germline CDR1 is SEHNR and CDR2 is FQNEAQ (reference sequence). With 4 bases removed from V and 0 bases from J, the gap between germline ends came to 13 bases. The full variable domain, with the rest looked up from reference TRBV7-9 and TRBJ2-6, is DTGVSQNPRHKITKRGQNVTFRCDPISEHNRLYWYRQTLGQGPEFLTYFQNEAQLEKSRLLSDRFSAERPKGSFSTLEIQRTEQGDSAMYLCASSWDGILSGANVLTFGAGSRLTVL.

The rearrangement joins TRBV28 to TRBJ1-2, with D perhaps matching TRBD1 (5 bases). CDR3 length: 13 residues. Per the germline V gene, CDR1 is MDHEN and CDR2 is SYDVKM. V lost 5 bases, J lost 8 bases, and 15 bases lay in between. The chain's CDR3 is CASSVRDSGGYTF. Here the CDR3 DNA reads TGTGCCAGCAGTGTCAGGGATTCGGGGGGCTACACCTTC.

This sequence joins TRBV25-1 and TRBJ2-3; TRBD1 is a possible D gene (5 bases). CDR1 and CDR2 from the germline V gene are MGHDK and SYGVNS. V lost 8 bases and J 4 bases, leaving 16 bases between the germline ends. The CDR3 contains 14 residues. The CDR3 DNA reads TGTGCCAGCCAAAGCTGGGGCGGATCAGATACGCAGTATTTT. It codes for CASQSWGGSDTQYF. Complete variable domain (other parts from reference TRBV25-1 and TRBJ2-3): EADIYQTPRYLVIGTGKKITLECSQTMGHDKMYWYQQDPGMELHLIHYSYGVNSTEKGDLSSESTVSRIRTEHFPLTLESARPSHTSQYLCASQSWGGSDTQYFGPGTRLTVL.

This chain joins TRBV27 and TRBJ2-7, with TRBD2 matching over 8 bases. Germline V gene data show CDR1 as MNHEY and CDR2 as SMNVEV (reference sequence). The CDR3 is 14 residues long. V shed 8 bases, J shed 7 bases, and the junction held 13 bases outside the gene matches. The DNA for the CDR3 is TGTGCCAGCTCCCCTGGAGTAGCGGGAAATGAGCAGTACTTC. Protein sequence: CASSPGVAGNEQYF.

This chain joins TRBV9 and TRBJ2-7; TRBD2 matches at 12 bases. The CDR3 has 15 amino acids. V trimming: 0 bases; J trimming: 4 bases; junction bases outside the gene matches: 2. Germline lookup yields CDR1 SGDLS and CDR2 YYNGEE. The CDR3 is CASSVASGRGYEQYF. The CDR3 nucleotides read TGTGCCAGCAGCGTAGCTAGCGGGAGGGGATACGAGCAGTACTTC.

The rearrangement uses TRBV4-2 and TRBJ1-3; a weak D match, TRBD1 (5 bases). Germline CDR1 and CDR2: LGHNA and YNFKEQ. Trimming cost V 0 bases and J 0 bases, with 21 bases left between them. The CDR3 totals 20 residues. CDR3 region: CASSQDAIWTTYTSGNTIYF. The CDR3, as DNA: TGTGCCAGCAGCCAAGATGCGATTTGGACAACCTATACCTCTGGAAACACCATATATTTT.

This chain links TRBV21-1 with TRBJ2-7; the DNA was not used to check the table's D call, TRBD2. TRBV21-1 is a pseudogene segment. The length of the CDR3 is 14 residues. The CDR3 loop is CASSMLAGGYEQYF. In nucleotides, the CDR3 is TGTGCCAGCAGCATGCTAGCCGGAGGCTACGAGCAGTACTTC.

This sequence joins TRBV5-1 and TRBJ2-7; D possibly corresponds to TRBD1 (5 bases). Trimming removed 0 bases from V and 6 bases from J, with 19 bases in between. CDR1 and CDR2 from the germline V gene are SGHRS and YFSETQ. The CDR3 consists of 16 residues. CDR3 region: CASSLGFWGPSAEQYF. The DNA for the CDR3 is TGCGCCAGCAGCTTGGGTTTTTGGGGCCCCTCAGCCGAGCAGTACTTC.

The rearrangement joins TRBV27 to TRBJ2-3; 11 nucleotides match TRBD2. Germline trimming cut 3 bases from V and 3 bases from J; bases unmatched to any gene: 14. The CDR3 length is 19 residues. The germline V gene encodes CDR1 MNHEY and CDR2 SMNVEV (reference sequence). This CDR3 reads CASSLSASGRTPRTDTQYF. CDR3 in DNA: TGTGCCAGCAGTTTGTCGGCTAGCGGGAGGACCCCTAGGACAGATACGCAGTATTTT.

This chain links TRBV14 with TRBJ1-1; D may be TRBD1 (5 bases). CDR1 and CDR2 from the germline V gene are SGHDN and FVKESK. V dropped 0 bases and J dropped 4 bases, with 6 bases sitting between them. The CDR3 length is 13 residues. Written as DNA, the CDR3 is TGTGCCAGCAGCCAAGATCAGGGCACTGAAGCTTTCTTT. Translation: CASSQDQGTEAFF.

The DNA of the CDR3 is TGTGCCAGCAGCTTCCTCTCCGGGGAGCTGTTTTTT. This codes for CASSFLSGELFF. This chain joins TRBV7-3 and TRBJ2-2; D is ambiguous. The V end lost 3 bases, the J end lost 6 bases, and 5 bases lay between the germline ends. Germline lookup yields CDR1 SGHTA and CDR2 FQGTGA. The CDR3 length is 12 residues.

This clone was seen a single time. This sequence joins TRBV6-5 and TRBJ2-1; 10 positions match TRBD2. There are 15 residues in the CDR3. Germline values: CDR1 MNHEY, CDR2 SVGAGI. The V and J ends lost 6 bases and 4 bases, in that order; junction bases with no gene match: 6. Here the CDR3 reads CASRTSSGSYNEQFF. CDR3 nucleotide sequence: TGTGCCAGCAGGACCTCTAGCGGGAGTTACAATGAGCAGTTCTTC.

The chain has TRBV9 and TRBJ2-7; tentative D call: TRBD2 (6 bases). V lost 3 bases, J lost 1 base, and 11 bases lay in between. From germline, CDR1 is SGDLS and CDR2 YYNGEE. This CDR3 region has 14 residues. The CDR3 spells CASSGLEGSYEQYF. The CDR3, as DNA: TGTGCCAGCAGCGGCCTGGAGGGGTCCTACGAGCAGTACTTC. Together with reference TRBV9 and TRBJ2-7, the CDR3 gives the full variable domain: DSGVTQTPKHLITATGQRVTLRCSPRSGDLSVYWYQQSLDQGLQFLIQYYNGEERAKGNILERFSAQQFPDLHSELNLSSLELGDSALYFCASSGLEGSYEQYFGPGTRLTVT.

The V and J genes are TRBV5-8 and TRBJ1-1; TRBD1 matches at 7 bases. The CDR3 is made up of 16 amino acids. Looked up from germline, CDR1 is SGHTS and CDR2 is YDEGEE. Trimming cost V 3 bases and J 1 base; bases outside gene matches: 9. CDR3 residues: CASSSWDSLQNTEAFF. In DNA form, the CDR3 reads TGTGCCAGCAGCTCATGGGACAGCTTGCAGAACACTGAAGCTTTCTTT.

The V gene is TRBV7-9, the J gene TRBJ2-7, with a weak D call TRBD2 (5 bases). V lost 4 bases to trimming and J lost 0 bases, with 7 bases between them. Germline V gives CDR1 SEHNR, CDR2 FQNEAQ (reference sequence). The CDR3 is 13 amino acids. The CDR3 region has the DNA TGTGCCAGCAGCTCGGGGTTCTCCTACGAGCAGTACTTC. Amino acids: CASSSGFSYEQYF.

This clone is medium-sized in the sample. The rearrangement links TRBV18 to TRBJ1-2, with D tentatively TRBD1 (5 bases). Trimming left V 8 bases short and J 0 bases short, with 19 bases between. The germline CDR1 and CDR2 sequences are KGHSH and LQKENI. The CDR3 has 16 residues. CDR3 residues: CASPPFDSDPNYGYTF. CDR3 in DNA: TGTGCCAGCCCTCCCTTTGACAGTGACCCTAACTATGGCTACACCTTC.